Below, 2 T cell receptor beta chains from the same sample are listed, as sequenced in a study of cytomegalovirus exposure and HLA in healthy donors. The PCR employed 60 Vbeta primers together with 13 Jbeta primers. Sequencing was performed with immunoSEQ multiplex PCR; in TCRdb, only in-frame clones are kept and a portion is missing. Here the sample spans fewer than 150,000 clones, roughly 76% being singletons. Sequenced sample: PBMCs. The receptors originated from a man between 45 and 60 years old in good health and CMV-seropositive.

Written as DNA, the CDR3 is TGTGCCAGCAGTTCCCCCCTAGCGGCCTCCTACAATGAGCAGTTCTTC. Protein: CASSSPLAASYNEQFF. V usage is TRBV6-5 and J usage is TRBJ2-1; 7 bases map to TRBD2. Unmatched junction bases numbered 6, after V lost 4 bases and J lost 0 bases. Germline V gene data show CDR1 as MNHEY and CDR2 as SVGAGI. The CDR3 length is 16 residues.

The CDR3 DNA follows: TGTGCCAGTAGTATAGGGGCCAAGGGGGCTTCGTACACCTTC. It encodes CASSIGAKGASYTF. The rearrangement links TRBV19 to TRBJ1-2; 7 bases fit TRBD1. The CDR3 contains 14 residues. With V trimmed by 1 base and J by 11 bases, 10 bases remained unmatched. Germline-derived CDR1 and CDR2 are LNHDA and SQIVND (reference sequence).